These 20 T cell receptor beta chains were sequenced from one sample in a study of T-cell reconstitution after alpha-beta-depleted transplantation in children. Library preparation (for TCRbeta) was performed with unique molecular identifiers. TCRdb called the PCR reads again in MiXCR, with one record for every CDR3 protein. This sample yields fewer than 250,000 distinct CDR3 sequences, of which around a sixth are seen a single time; roughly two fifths belongs to the top ten. The sequencing here drew on PBMCs, mostly from graft donor cells, taken 360 days after TCRalphabeta/CD19-depleted stem cell transplant. The receptors shown here come from a male patient between 2 and 9 years old who had a stem cell transplant for acute lymphoblastic leukemia, so the T cells may come from the graft donor.

A few counts support this clonotype. J is TRBJ2-4 and V is TRBV5-1, with 10 bases fitting TRBD1. CDR1 and CDR2 from the germline V gene are SGHRS and YFSETQ. V lost 2 bases to trimming and J lost 7 bases; unmatched junction nucleotides: 6. CDR3 size: 15 residues. The DNA of the CDR3 is TGCGCCAGCAGCTTAGGGGGACAGGGGACGAACATTCAGTACTTC. Translation gives CASSLGGQGTNIQYF.

This clonotype was picked up many times. The CDR3 DNA follows: TGTGCCAGCAGCTTAAGGACGCGGACAGGGTATGAGACCCAGTACTTC. This encodes CASSLRTRTGYETQYF. The gene calls are TRBV11-2 and TRBJ2-5, with 8 bases identical to TRBD1. Germline V gene data show CDR1 as SGHAT and CDR2 as FQNNGV. J lost 5 bases, V lost 2 bases, and 10 bases had no gene match. The length of the CDR3 is 16 residues.

The chain carries TRBV9 and TRBJ1-1; the D is unclear. Trimming took 3 bases from V and 1 from J, leaving 4 bases between them. The CDR3 extends over 12 amino acids. Germline-derived CDR1 and CDR2 are SGDLS and YYNGEE. The CDR3 DNA reads as TGTGCCAGCAGCGCCAAGAACACTGAAGCTTTCTTT. Protein sequence: CASSAKNTEAFF.

The chain uses TRBV7-8 and TRBJ2-2, with 7 positions matching TRBD1. The CDR3 is 16 amino acids. Trimming at V came to 1 base and at J to 4 bases, leaving 6 bases not matched to a gene. The V gene's germline CDR1 is SGHVS and CDR2 FQNEAQ. CDR3 DNA: TGTGCCAGCAGCTTAGGCAGGGGGTTAGGCACCGGGGAGCTGTTTTTT. Its protein is CASSLGRGLGTGELFF.

The chain carries TRBV24-1 and TRBJ2-1; 8 positions match TRBD1. The CDR3 is 15 residues long. J lost 5 bases, V lost 4 bases, and 6 bases had no gene match. Germline loops: CDR1 KGHDR, CDR2 SFDVKD. CDR3 DNA: TGTGCCACCAGTGACCGCCGGGACAGGAACAATGAGCAGTTCTTC. It translates to CATSDRRDRNNEQFF.

This clonotype was observed at least ten times. The chain combines TRBV12-3 or TRBV12-4 with TRBJ1-5; possible D gene TRBD1, 6 bases. The V end lost 5 bases, the J end lost 2 bases, and 16 bases lay between the germline ends. CDR3 length equals 16 residues. This CDR3 is CASSKPGQTGNQPQHF. Written as DNA, the CDR3 is TGTGCCAGCAGTAAACCCGGACAGACGGGCAATCAGCCCCAGCATTTT.

The V gene is TRBV20-1, the J gene TRBJ2-1; 12 bases agree with TRBD2. This CDR3 spans 13 amino acids. CDR1 DFQATT and CDR2 SNEGSKA come from the germline V gene (reference sequence). V was clipped by 6 bases and J by 6 bases; unmatched bases: 3. This CDR3 reads CSATTSGGNEQFF. As DNA, the CDR3 is TGCAGTGCAACGACTAGCGGGGGCAATGAGCAGTTCTTC.

This clonotype was recorded a few times. The chain recombines TRBV6-2 or TRBV6-3 with TRBJ2-7; 7 nucleotides align to TRBD2. CDR1 MNHEY and CDR2 SVGEGT come from the germline V gene. J was trimmed by 6 bases and V by 0 bases; bases with no gene match: 2. The CDR3 length is 13 residues. This chain's CDR3 is CASSYSTGGEQYF. The CDR3 nucleotides are TGTGCCAGCAGTTACTCGACGGGGGGCGAGCAGTACTTC.

The V and J genes are TRBV20-1 and TRBJ2-3, with D possibly matching TRBD2 (6 bases). V was shortened by 6 bases and J by 2 bases, with 15 bases between the two germline ends. Germline V gives CDR1 DFQATT, CDR2 SNEGSKA (reference sequence). The CDR3 contains 14 residues. In nucleotides, the CDR3 is TGCAGTGCGAGAAAGTGGGGGGACACAGATACGCAGTATTTT. This gives the protein CSARKWGDTDTQYF.

This CDR3 reads CASSLRQGILLSTDTQYF. In DNA form, the CDR3 reads TGTGCCAGCAGCCTCCGACAGGGGATTCTCTTAAGCACAGATACGCAGTATTTT. The chain carries TRBV3-1 and TRBJ2-3, with 8 bases that match TRBD1. Looked up from germline, CDR1 is LGHDT and CDR2 is YNNKEL (reference sequence). V lost 4 bases, J lost 0 bases, and 12 bases stayed unmatched. The CDR3 contains 18 residues.

This clonotype was seen a few times. The genes are TRBV9 and TRBJ2-7; the match to TRBD1 covers 7 bases. The CDR3 contains 22 residues. CDR1 is SGDLS and CDR2 is YYNGEE in the germline V gene. V lost 0 bases and J lost 1; bases outside the gene matches: 25. Written as DNA, the CDR3 is TGTGCCAGCAGCGTAGAGGCCGACAACGGAACCTTCACAGGGGATGGGTCCTACGAGCAGTACTTC. Translated, it gives CASSVEADNGTFTGDGSYEQYF.

The V and J genes are TRBV5-1 and TRBJ2-2, with 7 bases identical to TRBD1. Trimming took 1 base from V and 1 from J; bases not matched to a gene: 4. The CDR3 sequence is 16 residues long. Germline CDR1 reads SGHRS; CDR2 reads YFSETQ. CDR3 in amino acids: CASSLSGTVNTGELFF. CDR3 DNA: TGCGCCAGCAGCTTGTCCGGGACAGTGAACACCGGGGAGCTGTTTTTT.

CDR3: CASSLSSLGGSSYEQYF. Written as DNA, the CDR3 is TGTGCCAGCAGTTTATCCTCGCTCGGGGGTTCCTCCTACGAGCAGTACTTC. The chain links TRBV27 to TRBJ2-7, with D tentatively TRBD2 (6 bases). CDR1 MNHEY and CDR2 SMNVEV come from the germline V gene (reference sequence). This CDR3 has 17 amino acids. Trimming left V 0 bases short and J 0 bases short, with 15 bases between.

This clonotype was counted only a few times. This rearrangement joins TRBV6-5 to TRBJ2-3; 8 nucleotides match TRBD1. J was trimmed by 5 bases and V by 0 bases; bases with no gene match: 4. The CDR3 is 15 amino acids. Per the germline V gene, CDR1 is MNHEY and CDR2 is SVGAGI. In nucleotides, the CDR3 is TGTGCCAGCAGTTACTCGGGACAGGTCCAAGATACGCAGTATTTT. It codes for CASSYSGQVQDTQYF.

This clonotype was observed many times. The chain joins TRBV5-8 to TRBJ2-5; tentatively, D is TRBD1 (5 bases). The CDR3 totals 14 residues. Trimming cost V 4 bases and J 10 bases, with 20 bases left between them. Germline CDR1 is SGHTS and CDR2 is YDEGEE. CDR3 DNA: TGTGCCAGCAGCACAACATCCTCTAGACAGCTCCAGTACTTC. Translated, it gives CASSTTSSRQLQYF.

The chain employs TRBV5-1 and TRBJ2-5; D remains unclear. Germline V gene data show CDR1 as SGHRS and CDR2 as YFSETQ. The CDR3 sequence is 12 residues long. Trimming took off 8 bases at V and 4 bases at J, with 12 bases between the two ends. In DNA, the CDR3 is TGCGCCAGTTCGAAGGGCTTAGAGACCCAGTACTTC. Protein sequence: CASSKGLETQYF. The full variable domain, rest sourced from reference TRBV5-1 and TRBJ2-5, is KAGVTQTPRYLIKTRGQQVTLSCSPISGHRSVSWYQQTPGQGLQFLFEYFSETQRNKGNFPGRFSGRQFSNSRSEMNVSTLELGDSALYLCASSKGLETQYFGPGTRLLVL.

Note on this clonotype: A read error may produce the germline difference seen at one junction end. The chain recombines TRBV24-1 with TRBJ2-3; TRBD2 matches at 12 bases. This CDR3 is built from 21 residues. Germline V CDR1 and CDR2: KGHDR, SFDVKD. The CDR3 nucleotides read TGTGCCGCCAGTGATTTTCGTGGACTAGCGGGGTCCATACGGGGCACAGATACGCAGTATTTT. Translating gives CAASDFRGLAGSIRGTDTQYF.

This clonotype appeared a few times. The J gene is TRBJ2-1, the V gene TRBV12-3 or TRBV12-4, with 7 positions matching TRBD1. This CDR3 is built from 15 residues. J was trimmed by 5 bases and V by 9 bases; bases with no gene match: 13. CDR3 amino acids: CASNDRGGWDNEQFF. In DNA, the CDR3 is TGTGCCAGTAACGACCGAGGGGGCTGGGACAATGAGCAGTTCTTC.

This clonotype was detected only a few times. The rearrangement joins TRBV25-1 to TRBJ2-1; D gene unclear. Trimming took off 7 bases at V and 6 bases at J, with 13 bases between the two ends. CDR1 MGHDK and CDR2 SYGVNS come from the germline V gene. This CDR3 is 13 amino acids long. DNA of the CDR3: TGTGCCAGCATACAACCAACCACCAATGAGCAGTTCTTC. Its protein product is CASIQPTTNEQFF.

This clonotype was counted only a few times. This chain connects TRBV24-1 to TRBJ2-5; 8 bases agree with TRBD2. Germline CDR1 KGHDR, CDR2 SFDVKD. This CDR3 has 17 amino acids. The V and J ends lost 4 bases and 2 bases, in that order; junction bases with no gene match: 11. CDR3 protein: CATSEGPAGAGQETQYF. CDR3 DNA sequence: TGTGCCACCAGTGAGGGACCAGCGGGAGCAGGTCAAGAGACCCAGTACTTC.